In its sample, the clone carrying this TCR beta chain was seen once. Generated by immunoSEQ multiplex PCR, the TCRdb table keeps only in-frame clones and is missing some. The profile shows 150,000 to 190,000 clones, approximately 84% of them singletons. The sample originates from a study of blood T cell repertoires in COVID-19. Across the study: Samples taken during acute and convalescent COVID-19 were collected in the United States, Italy and Spain.

Germline V gene sequence: CDR1 SGHRS, CDR2 YFSETQ. CDR3 length equals 12 residues. V lost 5 bases, J lost 6 bases, and 11 bases lay in between. V usage is TRBV5-1 and J usage is TRBJ2-5, with D maybe TRBD2 (5 bases). This clonotype was obtained from an older woman with COVID-19, enrolled during active disease. Sequences were obtained from peripheral blood. In DNA form, the CDR3 reads TGCGCCAGCAGGGAGGCCTTGCAGACCCAGTACTTC. It yields the protein CASREALQTQYF.